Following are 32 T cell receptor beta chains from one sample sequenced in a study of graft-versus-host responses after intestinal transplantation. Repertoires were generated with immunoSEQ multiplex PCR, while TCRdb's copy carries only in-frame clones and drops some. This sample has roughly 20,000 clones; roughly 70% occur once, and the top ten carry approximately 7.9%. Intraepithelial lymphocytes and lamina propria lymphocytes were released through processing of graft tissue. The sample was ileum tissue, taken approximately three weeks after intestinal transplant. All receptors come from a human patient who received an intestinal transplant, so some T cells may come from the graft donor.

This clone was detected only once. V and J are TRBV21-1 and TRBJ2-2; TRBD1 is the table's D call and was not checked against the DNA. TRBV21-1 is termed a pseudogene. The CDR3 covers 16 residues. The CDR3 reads CASSKSGQGETGELFF. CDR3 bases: TGTGCCAGCAGCAAATCCGGACAGGGAGAAACCGGGGAGCTGTTTTTT.

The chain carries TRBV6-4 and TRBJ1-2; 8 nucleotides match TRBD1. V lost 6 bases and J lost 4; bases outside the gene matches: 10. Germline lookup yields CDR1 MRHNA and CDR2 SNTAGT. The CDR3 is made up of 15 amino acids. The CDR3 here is CASRPSGGSGYGYTF. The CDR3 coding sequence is TGTGCCAGCAGGCCATCAGGGGGCAGTGGCTATGGCTACACCTTC.

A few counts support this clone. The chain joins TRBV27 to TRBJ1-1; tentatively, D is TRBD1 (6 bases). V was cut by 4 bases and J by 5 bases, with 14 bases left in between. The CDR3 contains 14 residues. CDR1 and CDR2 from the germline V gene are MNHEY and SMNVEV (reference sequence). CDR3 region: CASSYWTDGTEAFF. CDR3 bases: TGTGCCAGCAGTTACTGGACAGACGGGACTGAAGCTTTCTTT.

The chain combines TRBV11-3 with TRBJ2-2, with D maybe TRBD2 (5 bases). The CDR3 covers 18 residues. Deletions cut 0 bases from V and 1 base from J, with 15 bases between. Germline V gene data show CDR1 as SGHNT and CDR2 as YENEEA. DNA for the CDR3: TGTGCCAGCAGCTTAGACACGGCGGGTTATGGGAACACCGGGGAGCTGTTTTTT. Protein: CASSLDTAGYGNTGELFF.

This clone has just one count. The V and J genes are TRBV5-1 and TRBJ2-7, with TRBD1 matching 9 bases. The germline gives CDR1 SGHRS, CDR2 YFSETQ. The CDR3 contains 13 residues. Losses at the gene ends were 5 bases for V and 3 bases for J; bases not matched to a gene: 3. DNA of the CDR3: TGCGCCAGCAGACAGACAGGGGGCTACGAGCAGTACTTC. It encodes CASRQTGGYEQYF.

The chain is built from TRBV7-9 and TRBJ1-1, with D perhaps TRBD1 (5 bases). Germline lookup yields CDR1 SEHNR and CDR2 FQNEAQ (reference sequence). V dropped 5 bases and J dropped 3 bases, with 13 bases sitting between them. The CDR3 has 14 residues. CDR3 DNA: TGTGCCAGCAGCCCAGGGAAGATAGACACTGAAGCTTTCTTT. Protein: CASSPGKIDTEAFF.

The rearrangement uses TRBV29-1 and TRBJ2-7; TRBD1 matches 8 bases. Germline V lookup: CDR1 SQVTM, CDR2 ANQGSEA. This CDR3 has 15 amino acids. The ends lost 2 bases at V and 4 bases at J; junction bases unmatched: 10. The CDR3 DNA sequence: TGCAGCGTTGAATACCTGCGACAGGGGCGGTACGAGCAGTACTTC. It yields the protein CSVEYLRQGRYEQYF.

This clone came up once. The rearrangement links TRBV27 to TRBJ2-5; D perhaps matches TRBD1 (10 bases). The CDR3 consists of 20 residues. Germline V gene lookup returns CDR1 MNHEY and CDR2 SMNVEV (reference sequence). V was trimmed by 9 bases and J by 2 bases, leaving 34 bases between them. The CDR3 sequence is CASKPFWTGGASGIQETQYF. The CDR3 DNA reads TGTGCCAGTAAGCCCTTCTGGACAGGGGGGGCTAGCGGGATTCAAGAGACCCAGTACTTC.

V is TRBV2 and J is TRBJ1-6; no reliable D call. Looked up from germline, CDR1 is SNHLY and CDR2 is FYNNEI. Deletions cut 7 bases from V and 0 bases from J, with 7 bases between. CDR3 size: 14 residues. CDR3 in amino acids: CASMLRSYNSPLHF. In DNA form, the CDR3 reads TGTGCCAGCATGTTGCGCTCCTATAATTCACCCCTCCACTTT.

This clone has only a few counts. CDR3 loop: CASSLYAGGEDTQYF. The CDR3 coding sequence is TGTGCCAGCAGCTTGTACGCGGGGGGGGAAGATACGCAGTATTTT. This rearrangement joins TRBV5-4 to TRBJ2-3; 9 positions agree with TRBD2. This CDR3 is built from 15 residues. V lost 1 base, J lost 5 bases, and 5 bases stayed unmatched. Germline-derived CDR1 and CDR2 are SGHNT and YYREEE (reference sequence).

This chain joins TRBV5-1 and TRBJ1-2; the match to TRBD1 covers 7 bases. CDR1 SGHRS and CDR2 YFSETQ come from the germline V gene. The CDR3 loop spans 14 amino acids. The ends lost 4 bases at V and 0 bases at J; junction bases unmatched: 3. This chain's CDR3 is CASSQQGTNYGYTF. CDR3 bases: TGCGCCAGCAGCCAACAGGGGACTAACTATGGCTACACCTTC.

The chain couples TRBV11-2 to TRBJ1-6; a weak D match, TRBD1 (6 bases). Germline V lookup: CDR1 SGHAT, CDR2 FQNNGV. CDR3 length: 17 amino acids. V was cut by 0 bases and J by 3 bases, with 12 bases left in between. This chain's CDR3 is CASSLDQGRVYNSPLHF. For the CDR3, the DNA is TGTGCCAGCAGCTTAGATCAGGGGCGAGTCTATAATTCACCCCTCCACTTT. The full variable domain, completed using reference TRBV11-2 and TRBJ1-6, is EAGVAQSPRYKIIEKRQSVAFWCNPISGHATLYWYQQILGQGPKLLIQFQNNGVVDDSQLPKDRFSAERLKGVDSTLKIQPAKLEDSAVYLCASSLDQGRVYNSPLHFGNGTRLTVT.

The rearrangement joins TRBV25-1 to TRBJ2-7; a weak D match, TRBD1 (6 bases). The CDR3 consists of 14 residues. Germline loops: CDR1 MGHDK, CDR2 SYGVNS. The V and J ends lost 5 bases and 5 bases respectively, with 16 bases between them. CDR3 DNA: TGTGCCAGCAGTAGGCGGACAGTTACCCACGAGCAGTACTTC. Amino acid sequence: CASSRRTVTHEQYF.

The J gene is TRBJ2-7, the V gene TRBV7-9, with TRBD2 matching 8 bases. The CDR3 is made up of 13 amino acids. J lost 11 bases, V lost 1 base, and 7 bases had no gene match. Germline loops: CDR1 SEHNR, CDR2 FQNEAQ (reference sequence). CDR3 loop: CASSLGLAGLEYF. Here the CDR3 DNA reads TGTGCCAGCAGCTTAGGCCTAGCGGGTTTGGAGTACTTC.

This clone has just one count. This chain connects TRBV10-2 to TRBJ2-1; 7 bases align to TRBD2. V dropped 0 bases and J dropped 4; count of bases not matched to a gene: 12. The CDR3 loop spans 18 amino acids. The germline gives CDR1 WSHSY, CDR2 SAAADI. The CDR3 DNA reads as TGCGCCAGCAGTGAGTCGGTAGCGGGCGGACCTCTGTACAATGAGCAGTTCTTC. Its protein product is CASSESVAGGPLYNEQFF.

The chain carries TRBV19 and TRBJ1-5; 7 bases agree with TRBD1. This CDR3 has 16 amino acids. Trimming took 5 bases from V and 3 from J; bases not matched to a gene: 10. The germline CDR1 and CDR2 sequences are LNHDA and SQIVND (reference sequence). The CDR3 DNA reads TGTGCCAGTAGTCGCTGGGGCAGGGGGATCAATCAGCCCCAGCATTTT. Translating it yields CASSRWGRGINQPQHF.

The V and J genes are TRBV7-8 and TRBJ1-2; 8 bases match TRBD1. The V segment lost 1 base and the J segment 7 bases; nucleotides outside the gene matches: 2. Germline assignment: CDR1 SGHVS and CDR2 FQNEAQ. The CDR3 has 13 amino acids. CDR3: CASSLGTGFGYTF. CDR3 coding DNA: TGTGCCAGCAGCTTAGGGACAGGGTTTGGCTACACCTTC.

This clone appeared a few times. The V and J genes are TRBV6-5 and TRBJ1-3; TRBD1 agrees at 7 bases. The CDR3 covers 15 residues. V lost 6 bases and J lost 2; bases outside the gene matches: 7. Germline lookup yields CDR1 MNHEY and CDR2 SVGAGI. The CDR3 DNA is TGTGCCAGCAGGCCTAAAACAGGGGCTGGAAACACCATATATTTT. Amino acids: CASRPKTGAGNTIYF.

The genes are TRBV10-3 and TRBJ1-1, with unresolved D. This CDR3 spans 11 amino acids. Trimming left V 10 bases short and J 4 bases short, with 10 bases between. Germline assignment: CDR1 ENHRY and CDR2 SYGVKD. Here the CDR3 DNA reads TGTGCCACTGGCGGCGGCACTGAAGCTTTCTTT. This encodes CATGGGTEAFF.

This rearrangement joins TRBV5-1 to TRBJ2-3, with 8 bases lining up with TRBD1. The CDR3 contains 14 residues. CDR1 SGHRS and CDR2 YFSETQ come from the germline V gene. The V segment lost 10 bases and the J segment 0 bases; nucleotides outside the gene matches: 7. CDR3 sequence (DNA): TGCGCCGTACGTCAGGGGGCTAGCACAGATACGCAGTATTTT. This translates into CAVRQGASTDTQYF.

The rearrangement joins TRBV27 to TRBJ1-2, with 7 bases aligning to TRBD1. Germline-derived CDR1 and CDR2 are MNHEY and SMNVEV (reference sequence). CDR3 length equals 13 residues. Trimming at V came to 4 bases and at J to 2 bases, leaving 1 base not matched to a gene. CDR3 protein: CASSWGQNYGYTF. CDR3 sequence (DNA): TGTGCCAGCAGTTGGGGACAGAACTATGGCTACACCTTC.

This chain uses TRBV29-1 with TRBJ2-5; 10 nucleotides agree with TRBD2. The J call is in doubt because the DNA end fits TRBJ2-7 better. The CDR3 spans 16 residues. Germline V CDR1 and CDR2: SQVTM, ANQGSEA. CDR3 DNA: TGCAGCGTTGAAGGGTCAAGGACTAGCGGAGCCTACGAGCAGTACTTC. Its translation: CSVEGSRTSGAYEQYF.

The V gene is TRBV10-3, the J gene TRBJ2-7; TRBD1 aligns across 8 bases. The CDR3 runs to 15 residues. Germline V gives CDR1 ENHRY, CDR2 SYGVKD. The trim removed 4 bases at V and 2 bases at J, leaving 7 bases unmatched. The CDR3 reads CAISGRTGPTYEQYF. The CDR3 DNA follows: TGTGCCATCAGTGGTAGGACAGGGCCGACCTACGAGCAGTACTTC.

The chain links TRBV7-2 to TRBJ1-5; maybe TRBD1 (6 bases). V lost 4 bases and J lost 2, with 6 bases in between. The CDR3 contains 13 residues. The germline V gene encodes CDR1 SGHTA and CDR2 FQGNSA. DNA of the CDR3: TGTGCCAGCAGCTACAGGGGCAATCAGCCCCAGCATTTT. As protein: CASSYRGNQPQHF.

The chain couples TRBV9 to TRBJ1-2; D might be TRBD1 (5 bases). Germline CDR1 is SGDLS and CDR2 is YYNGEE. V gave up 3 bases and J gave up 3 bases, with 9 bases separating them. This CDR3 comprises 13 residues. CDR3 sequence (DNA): TGTGCCAGCAGCGCAGGGTGGGACTATGGCTACACCTTC. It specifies CASSAGWDYGYTF. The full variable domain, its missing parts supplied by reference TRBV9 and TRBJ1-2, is DSGVTQTPKHLITATGQRVTLRCSPRSGDLSVYWYQQSLDQGLQFLIQYYNGEERAKGNILERFSAQQFPDLHSELNLSSLELGDSALYFCASSAGWDYGYTFGSGTRLTVV.

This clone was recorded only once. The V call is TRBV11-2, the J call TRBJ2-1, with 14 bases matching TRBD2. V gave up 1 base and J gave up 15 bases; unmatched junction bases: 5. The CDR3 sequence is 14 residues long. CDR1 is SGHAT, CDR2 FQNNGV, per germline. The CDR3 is CASSLGLAGGWLFF. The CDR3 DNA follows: TGTGCCAGCAGCTTAGGACTAGCGGGAGGGTGGCTGTTCTTC.

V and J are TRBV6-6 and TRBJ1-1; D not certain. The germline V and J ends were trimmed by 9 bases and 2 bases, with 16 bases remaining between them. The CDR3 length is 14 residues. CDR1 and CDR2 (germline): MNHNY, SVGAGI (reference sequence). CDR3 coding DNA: TGTGCCAGTAAACTTTGGGCAGAAAACACTGAAGCTTTCTTT. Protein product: CASKLWAENTEAFF.

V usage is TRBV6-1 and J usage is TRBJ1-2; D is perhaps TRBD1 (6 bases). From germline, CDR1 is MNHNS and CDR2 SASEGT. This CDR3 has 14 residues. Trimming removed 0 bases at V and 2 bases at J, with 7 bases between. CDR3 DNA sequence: TGTGCCAGCAGTGAAGCCGGGACAAACTATGGCTACACCTTC. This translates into CASSEAGTNYGYTF.

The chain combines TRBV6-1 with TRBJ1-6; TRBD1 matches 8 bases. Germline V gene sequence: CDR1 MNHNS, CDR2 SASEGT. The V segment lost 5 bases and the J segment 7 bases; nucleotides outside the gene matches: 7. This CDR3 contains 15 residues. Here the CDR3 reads CASSSLDRANSPLHF. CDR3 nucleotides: TGTGCCAGCAGTAGCCTGGACAGGGCCAATTCACCCCTCCACTTT.

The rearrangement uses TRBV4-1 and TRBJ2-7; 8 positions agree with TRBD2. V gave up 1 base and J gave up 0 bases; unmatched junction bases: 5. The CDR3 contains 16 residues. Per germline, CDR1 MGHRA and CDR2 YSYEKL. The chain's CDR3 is CASSQAPSGSSYEQYF. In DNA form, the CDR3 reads TGCGCCAGCAGCCAAGCCCCTAGCGGGTCCTCCTACGAGCAGTACTTC.

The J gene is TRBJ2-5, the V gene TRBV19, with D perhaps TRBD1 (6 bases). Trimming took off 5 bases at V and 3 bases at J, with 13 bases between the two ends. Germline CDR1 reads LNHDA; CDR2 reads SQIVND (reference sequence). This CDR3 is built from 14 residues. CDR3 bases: TGTGCCAGTAGTTCGAACAGGGTGAAAGAGACCCAGTACTTC. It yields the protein CASSSNRVKETQYF.

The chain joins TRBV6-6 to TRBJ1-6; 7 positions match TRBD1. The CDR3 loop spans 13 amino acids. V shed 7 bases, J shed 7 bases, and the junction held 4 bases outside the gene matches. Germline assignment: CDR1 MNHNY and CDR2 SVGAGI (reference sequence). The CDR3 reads CASTGQANSPLHF. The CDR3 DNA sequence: TGTGCCAGCACCGGACAGGCCAATTCACCCCTCCACTTT.